The entry below describes one T cell receptor (beta chain). V shed 0 bases, J shed 3 bases, and the junction held 3 bases outside the gene matches. In germline, CDR1 is SGHRS, CDR2 YFSETQ. This CDR3 has 15 amino acids. The data were taken from a study of blood T cell repertoires in COVID-19. TCRdb's table, derived via immunoSEQ multiplex PCR, lists solely in-frame clones and lacks some. Among fewer than 600,000 clones listed, approximately 92% were seen once. The Seattle patients joined while their infection was active and were tracked longitudinally afterward. The sample consisted of peripheral blood. The J gene is TRBJ1-5, the V gene TRBV5-1; 7 bases map to TRBD1. The clonotype originates from a man aged 18 to 30 with COVID-19, enrolled during active disease. CDR3 protein: CASSLEGQYNQPQHF. The CDR3 DNA reads TGCGCCAGCAGCTTGGAGGGACAGTACAATCAGCCCCAGCATTTT.